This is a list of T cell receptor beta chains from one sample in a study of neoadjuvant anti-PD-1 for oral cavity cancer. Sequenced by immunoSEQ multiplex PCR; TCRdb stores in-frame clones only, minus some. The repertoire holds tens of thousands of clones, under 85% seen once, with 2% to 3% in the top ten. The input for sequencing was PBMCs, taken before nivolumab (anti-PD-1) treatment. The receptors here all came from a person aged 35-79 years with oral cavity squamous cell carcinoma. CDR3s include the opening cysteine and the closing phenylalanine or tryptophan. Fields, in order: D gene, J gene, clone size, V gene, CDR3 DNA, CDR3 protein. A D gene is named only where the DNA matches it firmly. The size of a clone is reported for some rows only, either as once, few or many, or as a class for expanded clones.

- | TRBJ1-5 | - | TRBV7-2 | TGTGCCAGCAGCTCGGATCCTCAGCCCCAGCATTTT | CASSSDPQPQHF
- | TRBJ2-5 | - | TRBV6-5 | TGTGCCAGCACTGAGGGGGGGCCGTACCAAGAGACCCAGTACTTC | CASTEGGPYQETQYF
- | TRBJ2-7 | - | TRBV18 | TGTGCCAGCTCACCAGACTGGACCTACGAGCAGTACTTC | CASSPDWTYEQYF
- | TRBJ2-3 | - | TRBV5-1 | TGCGCCAGCAGCTTGATGGGGCAACAAGGCACAGATACGCAGTATTTT | CASSLMGQQGTDTQYF
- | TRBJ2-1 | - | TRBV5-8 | TGTGCCAGCAGTGCAGGACTTACCTACAATGAGCAGTTCTTC | CASSAGLTYNEQFF
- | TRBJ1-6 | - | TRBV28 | TGTGCCAGCAGTTTTCACAGGGCGATTTCACCCCTCCACTTT | CASSFHRAISPLHF
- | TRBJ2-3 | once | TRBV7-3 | TGTGCCAGCAGCTTAATCGGCGGTTTCACAGATACGCAGTATTTT | CASSLIGGFTDTQYF
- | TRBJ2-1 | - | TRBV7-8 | TGTGCCAGCAGCCTCAGGGAGATGATGAAGTGGGACAATGAGCAGTTCTTC | CASSLREMMKWDNEQFF
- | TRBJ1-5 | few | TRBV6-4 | TGTGCCAGCAGTGAGGGCGGGGAGGACCAGCCCCAGCATTTT | CASSEGGEDQPQHF
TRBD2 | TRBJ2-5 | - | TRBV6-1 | TGTGCCAGCAGTGAAAACCCTAGCGGGGGGCAGACCCAGTACTTC | CASSENPSGGQTQYF
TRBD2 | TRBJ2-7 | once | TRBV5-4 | TGTGCCAGCAGCTTGGGTGGAGCGGGGGGGCGCGAGCAGTACTTC | CASSLGGAGGREQYF
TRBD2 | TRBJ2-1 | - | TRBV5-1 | TGCGCCAGCAGCCTCCTACTAGCGGCCAATGAGCAGTTCTTC | CASSLLLAANEQFF
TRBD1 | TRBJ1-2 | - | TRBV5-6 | TGTGCCAGCAGCGGGACAGGGAATAACTATGGCTACACCTTC | CASSGTGNNYGYTF
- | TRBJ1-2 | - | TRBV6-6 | TGTGCCAGCAGTTACTCCCCGGGGGGGGGCAGCTATGGCTACACCTTC | CASSYSPGGGSYGYTF
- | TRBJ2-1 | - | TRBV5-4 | TGTGCCAGCAGCCAATGGACCAATGAGCAGTTCTTC | CASSQWTNEQFF
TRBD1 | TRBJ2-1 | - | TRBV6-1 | TGTGCCAGCGACAGGGGGATGTACAATGAGCAGTTCTTC | CASDRGMYNEQFF
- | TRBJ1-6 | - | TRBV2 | TGTGCCAGCAGTACGGACGCCCGCTCACCCCTCCACTTT | CASSTDARSPLHF
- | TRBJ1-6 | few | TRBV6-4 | TGTGCCAGCAGGGGAGAGGCCAATTCACCCCTCCACTTT | CASRGEANSPLHF